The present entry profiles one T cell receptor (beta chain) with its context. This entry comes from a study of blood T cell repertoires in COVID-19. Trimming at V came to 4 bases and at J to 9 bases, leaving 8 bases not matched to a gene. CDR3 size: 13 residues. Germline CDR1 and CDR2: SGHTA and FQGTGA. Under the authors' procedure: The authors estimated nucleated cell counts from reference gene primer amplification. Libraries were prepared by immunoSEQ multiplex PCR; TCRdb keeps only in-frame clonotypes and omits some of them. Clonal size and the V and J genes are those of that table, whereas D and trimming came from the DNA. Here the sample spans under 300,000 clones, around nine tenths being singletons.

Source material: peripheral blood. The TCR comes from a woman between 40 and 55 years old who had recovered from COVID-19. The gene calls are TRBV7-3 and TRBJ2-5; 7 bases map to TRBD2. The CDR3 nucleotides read TGTGCCAGCAGCTCCCTGCCGGGAGGAGCCCAGTACTTC. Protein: CASSSLPGGAQYF.